These 19 T cell receptor beta chains were sequenced from one sample in a study of blood T cell repertoires in COVID-19. Generated by immunoSEQ multiplex PCR, the TCRdb table keeps only in-frame clones and is missing some. The table includes fewer than 60,000 clones, more than 65% detected once. The sample consisted of peripheral blood. The receptors originated from a human donor in a cohort sampled during active COVID-19.

The chain combines TRBV4-3 with TRBJ2-1; TRBD2 matches 7 bases. V trimming: 0 bases; J trimming: 4 bases; junction bases outside the gene matches: 3. The CDR3 extends over 15 amino acids. Per germline, CDR1 LGHNA and CDR2 YSLEER. CDR3 protein: CASSQEASGYNEQFF. CDR3 sequence (DNA): TGCGCCAGCAGCCAAGAAGCTAGCGGATACAATGAGCAGTTCTTC.

The J gene is TRBJ2-3, the V gene TRBV6-4; 8 bases are a match to TRBD2. This CDR3 comprises 14 residues. The germline gives CDR1 MRHNA, CDR2 SNTAGT. The J segment lost 5 bases and the V segment lost 3 bases, leaving 4 bases of the junction unmatched. The CDR3 DNA is TGTGCCAGCAGTGAAGCGGGAGAGGGAGATACGCAGTATTTT. Translation gives CASSEAGEGDTQYF.

The V call is TRBV2, the J call TRBJ2-5; D is undetermined. The CDR3 sequence is 13 residues long. Germline CDR1 reads SNHLY; CDR2 reads FYNNEI. Trimming removed 5 bases from V and 5 bases from J, with 12 bases in between. CDR3 amino acids: CASSIYDGETQYF. The CDR3, as DNA: TGTGCCAGCAGTATCTACGACGGGGAGACCCAGTACTTC. The full variable domain, completed using reference TRBV2 and TRBJ2-5, is EPEVTQTPSHQVTQMGQEVILRCVPISNHLYFYWYRQILGQKVEFLVSFYNNEISEKSEIFDDQFSVERPDGSNFTLKIRSTKLEDSAMYFCASSIYDGETQYFGPGTRLLVL.

The V call is TRBV29-1, the J call TRBJ2-2; 11 positions agree with TRBD1. Germline V gene data show CDR1 as SQVTM and CDR2 as ANQGSEA. The J segment lost 4 bases and the V segment lost 6 bases, leaving 7 bases of the junction unmatched. This CDR3 has 15 residues. CDR3 region: CSVVYGTGGTGELFF. The CDR3 bases are TGCAGCGTCGTATACGGGACAGGGGGCACCGGGGAGCTGTTTTTT.

The rearrangement joins TRBV5-6 to TRBJ1-1, with D possibly matching TRBD1 (5 bases). This CDR3 spans 16 amino acids. CDR1 SGHDT and CDR2 YYEEEE come from the germline V gene. V was clipped by 1 base and J by 1 base, with 14 bases between them. The CDR3 sequence is CASSLYGDRGNTEAFF. Here the CDR3 DNA reads TGTGCCAGCAGCTTGTATGGCGATAGGGGGAACACTGAAGCTTTCTTT.

J is TRBJ2-1 and V is TRBV10-3; TRBD2 aligns across 7 bases. The germline gives CDR1 ENHRY, CDR2 SYGVKD. CDR3 size: 15 residues. Trimming cost V 1 base and J 6 bases; bases outside gene matches: 6. CDR3 DNA: TGTGCCATCAGTGAGTACCCTACGGGGGGCAATGAGCAGTTCTTC. Translated: CAISEYPTGGNEQFF.

The chain uses TRBV27 and TRBJ2-3, with TRBD2 matching over 13 bases. Losses at the gene ends were 2 bases for V and 6 bases for J; bases not matched to a gene: 5. This CDR3 is 16 amino acids long. Germline V lookup: CDR1 MNHEY, CDR2 SMNVEV (reference sequence). For the CDR3, the DNA is TGTGCCAGCAGTTTAGGGGGACTAGCGGGATCCGATACGCAGTATTTT. Translation: CASSLGGLAGSDTQYF.

V is TRBV7-9 and J is TRBJ1-2; D is possibly TRBD1 (6 bases). The CDR3 extends over 17 amino acids. V was pared by 5 bases and J by 8 bases, with 27 bases between. Per the germline V gene, CDR1 is SEHNR and CDR2 is FQNEAQ (reference sequence). CDR3 residues: CASSPRGAWQVTGGYTF. The CDR3 DNA reads as TGTGCCAGCAGCCCACGGGGGGCCTGGCAGGTGACGGGCGGCTACACCTTC.

V and J are TRBV7-9 and TRBJ1-1; TRBD1 matches 8 bases. V was pared by 1 base and J by 4 bases, with 2 bases of the junction left unmatched. CDR3 length: 14 residues. CDR1 SEHNR and CDR2 FQNEAQ come from the germline V gene (reference sequence). CDR3 in DNA: TGTGCCAGCAGCTTAGTCACAGGGGGCACTGAAGCTTTCTTT. This encodes CASSLVTGGTEAFF.

The chain uses TRBV19 and TRBJ2-7; 7 bases match TRBD2. CDR3 length: 17 residues. The junction had 12 bases not matched to a gene; V was cut back by 4 bases and J by 0 bases. CDR1 and CDR2 (germline): LNHDA, SQIVND (reference sequence). Here the CDR3 reads CASSSGSLIKGSYEQYF. In DNA form, the CDR3 reads TGTGCCAGTAGTAGCGGGAGCTTAATTAAGGGCTCCTACGAGCAGTACTTC. The full variable domain, with the rest looked up from reference TRBV19 and TRBJ2-7, is DGGITQSPKYLFRKEGQNVTLSCEQNLNHDAMYWYRQDPGQGLRLIYYSQIVNDFQKGDIAEGYSVSREKKESFPLTVTSAQKNPTAFYLCASSSGSLIKGSYEQYFGPGTRLTVT.

This rearrangement joins TRBV30 to TRBJ2-7; 7 nucleotides line up with TRBD2. Trimming removed 0 bases from V and 2 bases from J; junction bases left unmatched: 7. Germline values: CDR1 GTSNPN, CDR2 SVGIG (reference sequence). The CDR3 covers 15 residues. CDR3 sequence (DNA): TGTGCCTGGAGTGTAGGGTTCAGCGGGGCCTACGAGCAGTACTTC. Translating gives CAWSVGFSGAYEQYF.

The chain uses TRBV23-1 and TRBJ2-6, with 11 bases fitting TRBD2. TRBV23-1 is an open reading frame whose function is uncertain. The ends lost 4 bases at V and 0 bases at J; junction bases unmatched: 11. The CDR3 consists of 20 residues. The chain's CDR3 is CASSPSSTSGKGSGANVLTF. CDR3 in DNA: TGCGCCAGCAGTCCCTCTTCGACTAGCGGGAAGGGCTCTGGGGCCAACGTCCTGACTTTC.

The CDR3 region has the DNA TGTGCCACCAGTGATAAAACAGGTCCCTACAATGAGCAGTTCTTC. Amino acids: CATSDKTGPYNEQFF. V usage is TRBV24-1 and J usage is TRBJ2-1, with TRBD1 as a possible D gene (5 bases). V lost 3 bases to trimming and J lost 2 bases, with 10 bases between them. CDR3 size: 15 residues. From germline, CDR1 is KGHDR and CDR2 SFDVKD.

A few counts support this clone. This chain joins TRBV11-2 and TRBJ2-3, with 10 nucleotides matching TRBD2. The CDR3 sequence is 15 residues long. V shed 5 bases, J shed 5 bases, and the junction held 7 bases outside the gene matches. Per germline, CDR1 SGHAT and CDR2 FQNNGV. The CDR3 protein is CASSASGSVVDTQYF. In DNA form, the CDR3 reads TGTGCCAGCAGCGCTAGCGGGAGCGTGGTAGATACGCAGTATTTT.

The chain uses TRBV6-5 and TRBJ2-2; 7 bases are a match to TRBD2. Germline V gives CDR1 MNHEY, CDR2 SVGAGI. V gave up 6 bases and J gave up 6 bases; unmatched junction bases: 10. This CDR3 has 15 residues. CDR3: CASRDPGRAAGELFF. As DNA, the CDR3 is TGTGCCAGCAGGGACCCGGGGAGGGCCGCCGGGGAGCTGTTTTTT.

Only one count was recorded for this clone. V usage is TRBV24-1 and J usage is TRBJ2-3, with 9 bases aligning to TRBD1. Unmatched junction bases numbered 7, after V lost 2 bases and J lost 2 bases. Germline CDR1 and CDR2: KGHDR and SFDVKD. The CDR3 spans 17 residues. The CDR3 region is CATSDSGRTGVTDTQYF. The CDR3 DNA sequence: TGTGCCACCAGTGATTCCGGGCGGACAGGGGTCACAGATACGCAGTATTTT.

In its sample, this clone was seen a few times. The rearrangement joins TRBV2 to TRBJ2-5, with 7 bases identical to TRBD1. Germline V gene data show CDR1 as SNHLY and CDR2 as FYNNEI. Unmatched junction bases numbered 7, after V lost 2 bases and J lost 7 bases. CDR3 size: 14 residues. The CDR3 DNA sequence: TGTGCCAGCAGTGAACTTGACAGGGTAGGGACCCAGTACTTC. This codes for CASSELDRVGTQYF.

The CDR3: CASSPRDSGNTIYF. The CDR3 region has the DNA TGTGCCAGCAGCCCCAGGGATTCTGGAAACACCATATATTTT. V gene TRBV3-1 (or the pseudogene TRBV3-2) combines with J gene TRBJ1-3, with D perhaps matching TRBD1 (5 bases). Trimming took 4 bases from V and 1 from J, leaving 8 bases between them. The germline gives CDR1 LGHDT, CDR2 YNNKEL (reference sequence). The CDR3 has 14 residues.

This chain joins TRBV9 and TRBJ2-1; no clear D. The germline V gene encodes CDR1 SGDLS and CDR2 YYNGEE. Trimming took off 0 bases at V and 9 bases at J, with 13 bases between the two ends. This CDR3 comprises 14 residues. This CDR3 is CASSVGGLLGEQFF. The DNA for the CDR3 is TGTGCCAGCAGCGTAGGAGGTCTCCTTGGTGAGCAGTTCTTC.